The rows below give T cell receptor beta chains drawn from one sample of a study of T-cell memory formation after mild COVID-19. MiXCR, applied by TCRdb to the 5' RACE reads, yields one record per CDR3 protein. The data hold under 650,000 distinct CDR3 sequences, with 18% observed a single time. The source material was PBMCs or a T cell subset sorted from them (not recorded which). All receptors come from an adult woman who had mild COVID-19 (a few samples of this study predate the infection). Cell type and time point are not known. Both conserved end residues are part of each CDR3. The D gene is left open where the match is weak. Size values are once, few and many counts, or a class for expanded clones, and some rows have none.

J gene,clone size,V gene,D gene,CDR3 protein,CDR3 DNA
TRBJ2-1,.,TRBV20-1,.,CSATKDFYNEQFF,TGCAGTGCTACCAAGGACTTTTACAATGAGCAGTTCTTC
TRBJ1-1,.,TRBV7-2,TRBD1,CASSPPGGVAEAFF,TGTGCCAGCAGCCCCCCAGGGGGCGTCGCTGAAGCTTTCTTT
TRBJ2-2,.,TRBV30,TRBD2,CAWSLAGGPGELFF,TGTGCCTGGAGTTTAGCGGGGGGGCCCGGGGAGCTGTTTTTT
TRBJ1-4,.,TRBV3-1,.,CASSPGYDEKLFF,TGTGCCAGCAGCCCGGGTTACGATGAAAAACTGTTTTTT
TRBJ2-3,few,TRBV6-1,.,CASSEYGSLTSTDTQYF,TGTGCCAGCAGTGAGTACGGCAGTTTAACTAGCACAGATACGCAGTATTTT
TRBJ2-5,few,TRBV7-9,.,CASSFGGVLQETQYF,TGTGCCAGCAGCTTTGGGGGAGTCCTCCAAGAGACCCAGTACTTC
TRBJ1-5,.,TRBV5-6,TRBD1,CASSLDRGGQPQHF,TGTGCCAGCAGCTTGGACAGGGGTGGGCAGCCCCAGCATTTT
TRBJ2-1,.,TRBV12-3/TRBV12-4,.,CASSLSFGVRNEQFF,TGTGCCAGCAGTTTGTCATTTGGGGTACGGAATGAGCAGTTCTTC
TRBJ2-7,few,TRBV20-1,TRBD2,CSATRTSGRARNYEQYF,TGCAGTGCTACCCGGACTAGCGGGAGGGCCCGGAACTACGAGCAGTACTTC
TRBJ2-5,few,TRBV23-1,TRBD2,CASSQQVGLVIRETQYF,TGCGCCAGCAGTCAACAAGTGGGACTAGTTATTCGAGAGACCCAGTACTTC
TRBJ2-7,.,TRBV12-3/TRBV12-4,TRBD1,CASSNRGQGNYEQYF,TGTGCCAGCAGTAACCGGGGACAGGGGAACTACGAGCAGTACTTC
TRBJ2-7,.,TRBV2,.,CASSPLWEQYF,TGTGCCAGCAGTCCACTCTGGGAGCAGTACTTC
TRBJ1-2,.,TRBV14,TRBD1,CASSPLPGQGTYGYTF,TGTGCCAGCAGCCCACTACCGGGACAGGGAACCTATGGCTACACCTTC
TRBJ2-3,once,TRBV5-1,TRBD1,CASSWSRGTAAGRVGTDTQYF,TGCGCCAGCAGCTGGAGTAGGGGGACAGCGGCCGGAAGAGTCGGCACAGATACGCAGTATTTT
TRBJ2-3,few,TRBV20-1,.,CSRGKSDTDTQYF,TGCAGTCGGGGAAAGAGCGACACAGATACGCAGTATTTT
TRBJ2-3,few,TRBV2,TRBD2,CASSFRLLAGYDF,TGTGCCAGCAGCTTCCGACTCCTAGCGGGGTACGATTTT
TRBJ2-3,few,TRBV4-1,.,CASSQDRADGPEDTQYF,TGCGCCAGCAGCCAAGATAGGGCTGATGGGCCGGAAGATACGCAGTATTTT
TRBJ1-5,.,TRBV24-1,.,CATSDLGRSWNQPQHF,TGTGCCACCAGTGATTTGGGCAGGAGCTGGAATCAGCCCCAGCATTTT
TRBJ2-7,few,TRBV7-9,.,CASRPGATYEQYF,TGTGCCAGCAGGCCAGGGGCTACCTACGAGCAGTACTTC
TRBJ2-7,.,TRBV29-1,TRBD2,CSVGETSGAYEQYF,TGCAGCGTCGGAGAGACTAGCGGGGCCTACGAGCAGTACTTC
TRBJ2-3,.,TRBV6-5,TRBD2,CASSYAGGHTDTQYF,TGTGCCAGCAGTTACGCGGGGGGACACACAGATACGCAGTATTTT
TRBJ2-7,once,TRBV5-1,.,CASSLVPRDTYTEQYF,TGCGCCAGCAGCTTGGTGCCCCGGGACACGTACACCGAGCAGTACTTC